This passage covers 30 T cell receptor beta chains from one sample sequenced in a study of spatial heterogeneity in lung cancer. Time point noted: sample taken at primary tumor resection. TCRdb reprocessed the 5' RACE reads via MiXCR and lists one record per CDR3 protein. The top ten hold about 17% of the sample, which has about 830 distinct CDR3 sequences, roughly 17% seen once. The sequences come from normal lung tissue next to the tumor, collected at surgery. These TCRs come from a male donor with early-stage non-small cell lung cancer.

To note about this clonotype: In a library made to pick up alpha chains, this beta chain is a stray read with a size that means little. The CDR3 region is CASSFLQGSSYNEQFF. CDR3 sequence (DNA): TGCGCCAGCAGCTTCCTACAGGGTAGCTCCTACAATGAGCAGTTCTTC. The chain carries TRBV5-1 and TRBJ2-1; TRBD1 might be the D (6 bases). The CDR3 spans 16 residues. V lost 2 bases, J lost 0 bases, and 12 bases lay in between. Germline-derived CDR1 and CDR2 are SGHRS and YFSETQ.

A note on this clonotype: This beta chain represents an off-target read in a library built for alpha chains; its size is of limited meaning. This rearrangement joins TRBV7-2 to TRBJ2-7, with a possible D match to TRBD1 (6 bases). V shed 5 bases and J shed 8 bases, with 10 bases lying between them. CDR1 and CDR2 from the germline V gene are SGHTA and FQGNSA. This CDR3 contains 11 residues. The CDR3 here is CASSITGKQYF. The CDR3 coding sequence is TGTGCCAGCAGCATAACAGGGAAGCAGTACTTC.

A note on this clonotype: A library made for alpha chains picked up this beta chain off target, so its size means little. The gene calls are TRBV14 and TRBJ2-1; D not resolved. Germline lookup yields CDR1 SGHDN and CDR2 FVKESK. Trimming pared 1 base from V and 0 bases from J, leaving 10 bases between. The CDR3 has 16 residues. The CDR3 DNA sequence: TGTGCCAGCAGCCAAGGACAAATACCCTCCTACAATGAGCAGTTCTTC. This gives the protein CASSQGQIPSYNEQFF.

In regard to this clonotype: This beta chain turned up in a library designed for alpha chains; as an off-target read, its abundance says little. The rearrangement links TRBV2 to TRBJ2-7; weak D call: TRBD2 (6 bases). Germline V gene data show CDR1 as SNHLY and CDR2 as FYNNEI. This CDR3 region has 14 residues. V gave up 3 bases and J gave up 5 bases, with 14 bases separating them. CDR3 sequence reads: CASSEMGGRDEQYF. The DNA for the CDR3 is TGTGCCAGCAGTGAGATGGGGGGTAGAGACGAGCAGTACTTC.

Points on this clonotype: One end of the junction is discordant with germline, which a read error may explain. Little can be read into the size of this beta chain, an off-target read in a library designed for alpha chains. The J gene is TRBJ2-3, the V gene TRBV20-1, with a tentative D call TRBD2 (6 bases). This CDR3 region has 14 residues. Germline V gene data show CDR1 as DFQATT and CDR2 as SNEGSKA (reference sequence). The CDR3 DNA is TGCAGTGCTAGAGATTCTATAGCGGCCGGGCCCCCACCTTTT. Protein product: CSARDSIAAGPPPF.

By share, this clonotype ranks as large. The library was prepared for alpha chains; this beta chain is a stray read, so its frequency means little. The CDR3 loop reads CASSLEGQYNEQFF. As DNA, the CDR3 is TGTGCCAGCAGTTTAGAAGGACAGTACAATGAGCAGTTCTTC. The chain joins TRBV12-3 or TRBV12-4 to TRBJ2-1; possibly TRBD1 for D (6 bases). This CDR3 has 14 residues. V lost 1 base, J lost 4 bases, and 8 bases lay in between.

This clonotype was seen a few times. This beta chain was picked up by a library intended for alpha chains and is off target, so its count carries little meaning. V and J are TRBV29-1 and TRBJ2-7; 7 bases align to TRBD1. V dropped 3 bases and J dropped 6; count of bases not matched to a gene: 5. Germline CDR1 SQVTM, CDR2 ANQGSEA. CDR3 size: 12 residues. CDR3 bases: TGCAGCGTTGAGGGCAGGGGGTTCGAGCAGTACTTC. This sequence encodes CSVEGRGFEQYF.

Sample share makes this clonotype large. This beta chain slipped into a library made for alpha chains as a stray read, so its size is not meaningful. The CDR3 DNA is TGTGCCAGCAGCTTATGGACGGGGGGGCGAAATACGCAGTATTTT. Translating gives CASSLWTGGRNTQYF. J is TRBJ2-3 and V is TRBV7-2, with 8 bases matching TRBD2. Trimming took 2 bases from V and 7 from J; bases not matched to a gene: 8. The CDR3 covers 15 residues. Germline CDR1 reads SGHTA; CDR2 reads FQGNSA.

This clonotype was observed a handful of times. The library was built for alpha chains, so this beta chain is an off-target read and its size means little. The V and J genes are TRBV4-2 and TRBJ2-1; 10 bases line up with TRBD2. The CDR3 length is 17 residues. Germline-derived CDR1 and CDR2 are LGHNA and YNFKEQ. Losses at the gene ends were 0 bases for V and 4 bases for J; bases not matched to a gene: 6. In DNA, the CDR3 is TGTGCCAGCAGCCAAGATCCGGCTAGCGGGGGTTACAATGAGCAGTTCTTC. This sequence encodes CASSQDPASGGYNEQFF.

Judged by abundance, this clonotype is large (0.1 to 1%). Being off target in a library aimed at alpha chains, this beta chain has a size of little meaning. This chain uses TRBV20-1 with TRBJ2-3; D gene uncertain. Trimming left V 6 bases short and J 0 bases short, with 16 bases between. The germline gives CDR1 DFQATT, CDR2 SNEGSKA (reference sequence). The CDR3 sequence is 15 residues long. CDR3 sequence (DNA): TGCAGTGCAAGCTCACTCCGGGCCAGCACAGATACGCAGTATTTT. It encodes CSASSLRASTDTQYF.

This clonotype is large by share. Found in a library prepared for alpha chains, this beta chain is an off-target read, and its abundance has little meaning. The rearrangement joins TRBV20-1 to TRBJ2-6; D possibly corresponds to TRBD2 (5 bases). CDR1 and CDR2 from the germline V gene are DFQATT and SNEGSKA (reference sequence). V was pared by 0 bases and J by 0 bases, with 9 bases between. The CDR3 is made up of 16 amino acids. The CDR3 nucleotides are TGCAGTGCTAGAGATCCGGGAACCTCTGGGGCCAACGTCCTGACTTTC. Its protein product is CSARDPGTSGANVLTF.

This clonotype is large (0.1 to 1%) by share. This beta chain came through as a stray read in a library set up for alpha chains, and its size says little. This chain connects TRBV6-6 to TRBJ2-7; D possibly corresponds to TRBD2 (6 bases). V was shortened by 8 bases and J by 4 bases, with 15 bases between the two germline ends. The germline V gene encodes CDR1 MNHNY and CDR2 SVGAGI (reference sequence). The CDR3 extends over 13 amino acids. The CDR3: CASGLEGRYEQYF. CDR3 bases: TGTGCCAGCGGTCTGGAGGGCAGGTACGAGCAGTACTTC.

This clonotype came up a few times. A library prepared for alpha chains yielded this beta chain as an off-target read; its size is of little meaning. CDR3 in DNA: TGCGCCAGCAGCTTAGAAGGAGAGACCCAGTACTTC. Its translation: CASSLEGETQYF. This chain connects TRBV5-1 to TRBJ2-5; D call uncertain. There are 12 residues in the CDR3. V was cut by 2 bases and J by 4 bases, with 6 bases left in between. Germline V gene data show CDR1 as SGHRS and CDR2 as YFSETQ. Filled out from reference TRBV5-1 and TRBJ2-5, the complete variable domain reads KAGVTQTPRYLIKTRGQQVTLSCSPISGHRSVSWYQQTPGQGLQFLFEYFSETQRNKGNFPGRFSGRQFSNSRSEMNVSTLELGDSALYLCASSLEGETQYFGPGTRLLVL.

Notes on this clonotype: This beta chain is an off-target read within a library intended for alpha chains, so its frequency means little. The chain joins TRBV7-9 to TRBJ2-1; TRBD1 matches 9 bases. CDR1 is SEHNR, CDR2 FQNEAQ, per germline (reference sequence). CDR3 size: 16 residues. V shed 5 bases, J shed 3 bases, and the junction held 8 bases outside the gene matches. The CDR3 coding sequence is TGTGCCAGCAGCCCCGGGACAGGGAGGCGCTACAATGAGCAGTTCTTC. This encodes CASSPGTGRRYNEQFF.

This clonotype has just a few counts. This beta chain appears as a stray read in a library generated for alpha chains; its size is not informative. The chain uses TRBV20-1 and TRBJ2-5, with D perhaps being TRBD1 or TRBD2 (5 bases each). CDR3 length: 13 residues. Trimming left V 6 bases short and J 5 bases short, with 16 bases between. CDR1 DFQATT and CDR2 SNEGSKA come from the germline V gene (reference sequence). The CDR3 coding sequence is TGCAGTGCCCGGGACCCCGATAGGGAGACCCAGTACTTC. The encoded protein is CSARDPDRETQYF.

Comments on this clonotype: A library prepared for alpha chains yielded this beta chain as an off-target read; its size is of little meaning. The J gene is TRBJ1-3, the V gene TRBV7-2, with unresolved D. The CDR3 is made up of 14 amino acids. The ends were cut back, 6 bases at V and 1 base at J, with 10 bases in the middle. The germline V gene encodes CDR1 SGHTA and CDR2 FQGNSA. The CDR3 spells CASSFDWSGNTIYF. In DNA form, the CDR3 reads TGTGCCAGCAGTTTTGACTGGTCTGGAAACACCATATATTTT. Full variable domain (remainder filled in from reference TRBV7-2 and TRBJ1-3): GAGVSQSPSNKVTEKGKDVELRCDPISGHTALYWYRQSLGQGLEFLIYFQGNSAPDKSGLPSDRFSAERTGGSVSTLTIQRTQQEDSAVYLCASSFDWSGNTIYFGEGSWLTVV.

By frequency in the sample, this clonotype is large. This beta chain is an off-target read within a library intended for alpha chains, so its frequency means little. This chain connects TRBV11-2 to TRBJ1-1; the D is unclear. CDR3 length: 12 amino acids. Germline V gives CDR1 SGHAT, CDR2 FQNNGV. Trimming pared 5 bases from V and 5 bases from J, leaving 9 bases between. The CDR3 here is CASSQSGTEAFF. DNA for the CDR3: TGTGCCAGCAGCCAGAGTGGGACTGAAGCTTTCTTT. Looking up the rest from reference TRBV11-2 and TRBJ1-1 gives the full variable domain: EAGVAQSPRYKIIEKRQSVAFWCNPISGHATLYWYQQILGQGPKLLIQFQNNGVVDDSQLPKDRFSAERLKGVDSTLKIQPAKLEDSAVYLCASSQSGTEAFFGQGTRLTVV.

In its sample, this clonotype is large. This beta chain is an off-target read within a library intended for alpha chains, so its frequency means little. This sequence joins TRBV7-2 and TRBJ2-7; 8 positions agree with TRBD2. The CDR3 is 14 residues long. Trimming cost V 2 bases and J 7 bases; bases outside gene matches: 7. Per germline, CDR1 SGHTA and CDR2 FQGNSA. As DNA, the CDR3 is TGTGCCAGCAGCTTAAGGCGGGAGGATCGAGAGCAGTACTTC. This sequence encodes CASSLRREDREQYF.

By sample fraction, this clonotype is large. As an off-target read in a library built for alpha chains, this beta chain has a frequency of little significance. The rearrangement links TRBV19 to TRBJ2-5; no clear D gene. The CDR3 length is 11 residues. Between the trimmed V and J ends, which lost 5 bases and 5 bases, there was a span of 6 bases. Germline V gene lookup returns CDR1 LNHDA and CDR2 SQIVND (reference sequence). The CDR3 protein is CASSWSETQYF. The CDR3 nucleotides read TGTGCCAGTAGTTGGAGTGAGACCCAGTACTTC.

Turning to this clonotype: The size of this beta chain means little, since it is a stray read in a library made for alpha chains. The chain links TRBV6-5 to TRBJ2-1; 8 bases fit TRBD2. V was clipped by 6 bases and J by 8 bases; unmatched bases: 15. This CDR3 region has 16 residues. Looked up from germline, CDR1 is MNHEY and CDR2 is SVGAGI. CDR3 amino acids: CASRPLVGGAWDEQFF. The CDR3 DNA reads TGTGCCAGCAGACCCCTGGTCGGGGGGGCCTGGGATGAGCAGTTCTTC.

As concerns this clonotype: This beta chain represents an off-target read in a library built for alpha chains; its size is of limited meaning. This chain links TRBV14 with TRBJ2-2; the D is unclear. The germline V gene has CDR1 SGHDN and CDR2 FVKESK. Trimming removed 7 bases from V and 1 base from J, with 7 bases in between. This CDR3 is 13 amino acids long. The CDR3: CASTWGNTGELFF. CDR3 in DNA: TGTGCCAGCACATGGGGGAACACCGGGGAGCTGTTTTTT.

This clonotype was recorded a few times. Since it is a stray read in a library aimed at alpha chains, this beta chain has a size that is not meaningful. The chain couples TRBV7-6 to TRBJ2-7, with 7 bases matching TRBD2. CDR3 size: 15 residues. Unmatched junction bases numbered 5, after V lost 1 base and J lost 2 bases. Germline lookup yields CDR1 SGHVS and CDR2 FNYEAQ. The CDR3 is CASSLDASGAYEQYF. CDR3 sequence (DNA): TGTGCCAGCAGCTTAGATGCTAGCGGAGCCTACGAGCAGTACTTC.

With respect to this clonotype: This beta chain slipped into a library made for alpha chains as a stray read, so its size is not meaningful. The J gene is TRBJ2-5, the V gene TRBV12-5; weak D call: TRBD1 (6 bases). V was trimmed by 6 bases and J by 0 bases, leaving 17 bases between them. Germline assignment: CDR1 LGHNT and CDR2 FRNRAP. This CDR3 contains 16 residues. DNA of the CDR3: TGTGCTAGTGGCCTACCCCGGGACACCGACCAAGAGACCCAGTACTTC. It yields the protein CASGLPRDTDQETQYF.

This clonotype was detected a few times. This beta chain appears as a stray read in a library generated for alpha chains; its size is not informative. The V gene is TRBV7-9, the J gene TRBJ2-5; no firm D call. Germline-derived CDR1 and CDR2 are SEHNR and FQNEAQ (reference sequence). This CDR3 is 14 amino acids long. V gave up 5 bases and J gave up 2 bases, with 12 bases separating them. CDR3 sequence: CASSPVDLQETQYF. The CDR3 DNA reads as TGTGCCAGCAGCCCTGTAGACCTACAAGAGACCCAGTACTTC. Looking up the rest from reference TRBV7-9 and TRBJ2-5 gives the full variable domain: DTGVSQNPRHKITKRGQNVTFRCDPISEHNRLYWYRQTLGQGPEFLTYFQNEAQLEKSRLLSDRFSAERPKGSFSTLEIQRTEQGDSAMYLCASSPVDLQETQYFGPGTRLLVL.

With regard to this clonotype: Found in a library prepared for alpha chains, this beta chain is an off-target read, and its abundance has little meaning. The chain joins TRBV27 to TRBJ2-5; TRBD2 matches 7 bases. The V and J ends lost 5 bases and 5 bases, in that order; junction bases with no gene match: 11. Per germline, CDR1 MNHEY and CDR2 SMNVEV (reference sequence). CDR3 length: 15 amino acids. The CDR3 nucleotides are TGTGCCAGCAGTCCCCCCGGACTAGTTGGTGAGACCCAGTACTTC. The encoded protein is CASSPPGLVGETQYF.

This clonotype was seen only a few times. Because this beta chain is a stray read in a library intended to capture alpha chains, its abundance should not be given much weight. This rearrangement joins TRBV7-9 to TRBJ2-1; 7 bases are a match to TRBD1. V lost 5 bases, J lost 8 bases, and 6 bases stayed unmatched. This CDR3 is built from 13 residues. Germline CDR1 and CDR2: SEHNR and FQNEAQ (reference sequence). The CDR3 bases are TGTGCCAGCAGCCCCCAGACAGGGCATGAGCAGTTCTTC. Translation: CASSPQTGHEQFF.

By share of the sample, this clonotype is large (0.1 to 1%). Since the library was made to target alpha chains, this beta chain is a stray read and its abundance is not meaningful. V is TRBV7-9 and J is TRBJ2-2; a weak D match, TRBD2 (5 bases). From germline, CDR1 is SEHNR and CDR2 FQNEAQ (reference sequence). Trimming removed 0 bases from V and 1 base from J, with 12 bases in between. This CDR3 has 17 residues. The CDR3 loop reads CASSLASGSGNTGELFF. The CDR3 DNA sequence: TGTGCCAGCAGCTTAGCGTCGGGGAGCGGGAACACCGGGGAGCTGTTTTTT. Full variable domain (rest looked up from reference TRBV7-9 and TRBJ2-2): DTGVSQNPRHKITKRGQNVTFRCDPISEHNRLYWYRQTLGQGPEFLTYFQNEAQLEKSRLLSDRFSAERPKGSFSTLEIQRTEQGDSAMYLCASSLASGSGNTGELFFGEGSRLTVL.

On this clonotype itself: A library prepared for alpha chains yielded this beta chain as an off-target read; its size is of little meaning. This rearrangement joins TRBV2 to TRBJ2-1; D is possibly TRBD2 (6 bases). This CDR3 is 16 amino acids long. Germline CDR1 reads SNHLY; CDR2 reads FYNNEI. V was cut by 6 bases and J by 0 bases, with 15 bases left in between. The CDR3 DNA reads as TGTGCCAGCAGCAAAAGGGAGGTGAACTCCTACAATGAGCAGTTCTTC. Translation: CASSKREVNSYNEQFF. Using reference TRBV2 and TRBJ2-1 for the parts outside the CDR3, the full variable domain is EPEVTQTPSHQVTQMGQEVILRCVPISNHLYFYWYRQILGQKVEFLVSFYNNEISEKSEIFDDQFSVERPDGSNFTLKIRSTKLEDSAMYFCASSKREVNSYNEQFFGPGTRLTVL.

To note about this clonotype: The library was built for alpha chains, so this beta chain is an off-target read and its size means little. V usage is TRBV6-1 and J usage is TRBJ2-5; 7 bases agree with TRBD1. Germline values: CDR1 MNHNS, CDR2 SASEGT. This CDR3 region has 14 residues. V lost 3 bases and J lost 2; bases outside the gene matches: 3. The CDR3 loop is CASSDADRQETQYF. The CDR3 DNA reads as TGTGCCAGCAGTGACGCGGACAGGCAAGAGACCCAGTACTTC.

About this clonotype itself: The size of this beta chain means little, since it is a stray read in a library made for alpha chains. The chain has TRBV29-1 and TRBJ2-7, with 7 bases that match TRBD2. This CDR3 is 15 amino acids long. The V gene end was trimmed by 5 bases and the J gene end by 2 bases; junction bases not matched to a gene: 12. In germline, CDR1 is SQVTM, CDR2 ANQGSEA. Written as DNA, the CDR3 is TGCAGCGTTCGAGACTCTAGCGGACGTACCTACGAGCAGTACTTC. Its translation is CSVRDSSGRTYEQYF.